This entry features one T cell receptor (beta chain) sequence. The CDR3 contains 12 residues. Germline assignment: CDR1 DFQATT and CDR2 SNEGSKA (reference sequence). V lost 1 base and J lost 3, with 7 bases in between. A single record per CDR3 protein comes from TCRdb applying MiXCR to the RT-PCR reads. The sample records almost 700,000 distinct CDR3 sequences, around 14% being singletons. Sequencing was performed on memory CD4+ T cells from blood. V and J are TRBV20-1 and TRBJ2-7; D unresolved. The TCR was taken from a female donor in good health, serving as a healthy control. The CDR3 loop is CSARVEGYEQYF. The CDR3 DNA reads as TGCAGTGCTAGAGTCGAAGGCTACGAGCAGTACTTC.